The next 8 T cell receptor beta chains were all read from a single sample in a study of chemoradiotherapy in HPV16-positive cancers. The protocol was immunoSEQ multiplex PCR, while the TCRdb copy is restricted to in-frame clones and leaves out a portion. The repertoire includes about 8,100 clones, about three quarters of them detected once, and less than 25% sits in the top ten. The sample was collected from a patient who underwent chemoradiotherapy. The receptors derive from a human donor with HPV-associated anogenital cancer.

This clone was seen a few times. The V gene is TRBV14, the J gene TRBJ2-3; unclear D gene. Germline CDR1 reads SGHDN; CDR2 reads FVKESK. The ends were cut back, 4 bases at V and 5 bases at J, with 10 bases in the middle. This CDR3 has 13 amino acids. The CDR3 DNA reads TGTGCCAGCAGCCTCTCTTTGCGAGATACGCAGTATTTT. Amino acids: CASSLSLRDTQYF.

The chain combines TRBV5-1 with TRBJ2-5; D ambiguous. The CDR3 length is 14 residues. V was trimmed by 0 bases and J by 1 base, leaving 7 bases between them. CDR1 is SGHRS, CDR2 YFSETQ, per germline. In nucleotides, the CDR3 is TGCGCCAGCAGCTTGGTGGCTGCCCAAGAGACCCAGTACTTC. Protein: CASSLVAAQETQYF.

Judged by abundance, this clone is large. In DNA, the CDR3 is TGTGCCAGCAGCGGACAGGCCGCCTACGAGCAGTACTTC. Translated: CASSGQAAYEQYF. The rearrangement uses TRBV7-2 and TRBJ2-7, with TRBD1 matching 7 bases. The V and J ends lost 5 bases and 2 bases, in that order; junction bases with no gene match: 3. CDR1 is SGHTA and CDR2 is FQGNSA in the germline V gene. This CDR3 has 13 residues.

This clone was observed a handful of times. The chain couples TRBV15 to TRBJ2-1, with 7 bases identical to TRBD1. The V gene end was trimmed by 0 bases and the J gene end by 9 bases; junction bases not matched to a gene: 8. Germline assignment: CDR1 LNHNV and CDR2 YYDKDF (reference sequence). This CDR3 is built from 15 residues. The CDR3 region has the DNA TGTGCCACCAGCAGAGATCTATCACAGGGGACTGAGCAGTTCTTC. Amino acids: CATSRDLSQGTEQFF.

The chain combines TRBV28 with TRBJ1-3; 8 bases match TRBD1. The CDR3 spans 18 residues. Germline-derived CDR1 and CDR2 are MDHEN and SYDVKM. V shed 0 bases and J 5 bases; nucleotides not matched to a gene: 12. CDR3 sequence reads: CASSLWGAGGGERNTIYF. In DNA form, the CDR3 reads TGTGCCAGCAGTTTATGGGGGGCAGGGGGCGGAGAGAGAAACACCATATATTTT. The whole variable domain, filled in from reference TRBV28 and TRBJ1-3, reads DVKVTQSSRYLVKRTGEKVFLECVQDMDHENMFWYRQDPGLGLRLIYFSYDVKMKEKGDIPEGYSVSREKKERFSLILESASTNQTSMYLCASSLWGAGGGERNTIYFGEGSWLTVV.

The rearrangement links TRBV5-5 to TRBJ2-7, with TRBD2 identical over 7 bases. V shed 4 bases and J 2 bases; nucleotides not matched to a gene: 9. Germline assignment: CDR1 SGHKS and CDR2 YYEKEE (reference sequence). The CDR3 runs 15 residues. The CDR3 region has the DNA TGTGCCAGCAGCCCGACGGCGGGGAGGGCCTACGAGCAGTACTTC. Translating gives CASSPTAGRAYEQYF.

The rearrangement links TRBV5-6 to TRBJ2-5; no reliable D call. The J call may be wrong; the DNA end is better matched by TRBJ2-7. Per germline, CDR1 SGHDT and CDR2 YYEEEE. The CDR3 extends over 15 amino acids. DNA of the CDR3: TGTGCCAGCAGCTTTTGGGCCCCGGGTGGGCTCGAGCAGTACTTC. Translation: CASSFWAPGGLEQYF.

This clone has just a few counts. The chain carries TRBV4-2 and TRBJ2-1, with D unclear. V was clipped by 0 bases and J by 0 bases, with 9 bases between them. CDR1 is LGHNA and CDR2 is YNFKEQ in the germline V gene. This CDR3 region has 16 residues. The CDR3 DNA reads as TGTGCCAGCAGCCAAGAAGGCAGGAGCTCCTACAATGAGCAGTTCTTC. Amino acids: CASSQEGRSSYNEQFF.